The 5 T cell receptor beta chains reported below all come from one sample, sequenced in a study of CD8+ T cells in alopecia areata. Noted treatment: oral pan-JAK inhibitor, 5-10 mg twice daily. TCR sequencing used cDNA made by reverse transcription of extracted RNA. The table came from immunoSEQ multiplex PCR; TCRdb's copy has only in-frame clones and leaves some out. The sample holds 150,000 to 200,000 clones, less than 70% seen once. The sequencing used CD4+ T cells sorted from blood, collected around week 49, from a patient treated with tofacitinib. The receptors were sampled from a human donor with alopecia areata.

The table lists this clone with a few counts. The chain links TRBV6-5 to TRBJ1-1, with 7 bases lining up with TRBD1. Trimming cost V 6 bases and J 4 bases; bases outside gene matches: 8. This CDR3 comprises 14 residues. Germline loops: CDR1 MNHEY, CDR2 SVGAGI. The CDR3 loop is CASSRQGGSTEAFF. CDR3 bases: TGTGCCAGCAGCCGACAGGGTGGAAGCACTGAAGCTTTCTTT.

This clone is a singleton in its sample. This chain uses TRBV10-3 with TRBJ2-7; 9 bases match TRBD1. Germline V CDR1 and CDR2: ENHRY, SYGVKD. V lost 6 bases and J lost 5; bases outside the gene matches: 17. The CDR3 length is 17 residues. DNA of the CDR3: TGTGCCATCAGGACCGGGACAGGGATGGCGGGGGAGGACGAGCAGTACTTC. It is translated as CAIRTGTGMAGEDEQYF.

This clone was recorded at least ten times. The chain combines TRBV9 with TRBJ1-2; no firm D call. The CDR3 has 13 residues. Looked up from germline, CDR1 is SGDLS and CDR2 is YYNGEE. With 3 bases removed from V and 3 bases from J, the gap between germline ends came to 9 bases. The CDR3 nucleotides are TGTGCCAGCAGCGGGAGGCGCGACTATGGCTACACCTTC. Translated, it gives CASSGRRDYGYTF.

There are a few counts of this clone. The chain uses TRBV7-2 and TRBJ2-7; no reliable D call. V was cut by 5 bases and J by 7 bases, with 12 bases left in between. CDR3 length equals 12 residues. Germline-derived CDR1 and CDR2 are SGHTA and FQGNSA. This CDR3 is CASSPGHGEQYF. The CDR3 DNA is TGTGCCAGCAGCCCGGGCCATGGGGAGCAGTACTTC.

For this clone: The identical CDR3 is also encoded by other nucleotide sequences in the sample. This sequence joins TRBV5-1 and TRBJ2-5; D not certain. CDR1 is SGHRS, CDR2 YFSETQ, per germline. The CDR3 loop spans 13 amino acids. The germline V and J ends were trimmed by 4 bases and 5 bases, with 12 bases remaining between them. The CDR3 here is CASSPAGGETQYF. Here the CDR3 DNA reads TGCGCCAGCAGCCCGGCCGGTGGGGAGACCCAGTACTTC.